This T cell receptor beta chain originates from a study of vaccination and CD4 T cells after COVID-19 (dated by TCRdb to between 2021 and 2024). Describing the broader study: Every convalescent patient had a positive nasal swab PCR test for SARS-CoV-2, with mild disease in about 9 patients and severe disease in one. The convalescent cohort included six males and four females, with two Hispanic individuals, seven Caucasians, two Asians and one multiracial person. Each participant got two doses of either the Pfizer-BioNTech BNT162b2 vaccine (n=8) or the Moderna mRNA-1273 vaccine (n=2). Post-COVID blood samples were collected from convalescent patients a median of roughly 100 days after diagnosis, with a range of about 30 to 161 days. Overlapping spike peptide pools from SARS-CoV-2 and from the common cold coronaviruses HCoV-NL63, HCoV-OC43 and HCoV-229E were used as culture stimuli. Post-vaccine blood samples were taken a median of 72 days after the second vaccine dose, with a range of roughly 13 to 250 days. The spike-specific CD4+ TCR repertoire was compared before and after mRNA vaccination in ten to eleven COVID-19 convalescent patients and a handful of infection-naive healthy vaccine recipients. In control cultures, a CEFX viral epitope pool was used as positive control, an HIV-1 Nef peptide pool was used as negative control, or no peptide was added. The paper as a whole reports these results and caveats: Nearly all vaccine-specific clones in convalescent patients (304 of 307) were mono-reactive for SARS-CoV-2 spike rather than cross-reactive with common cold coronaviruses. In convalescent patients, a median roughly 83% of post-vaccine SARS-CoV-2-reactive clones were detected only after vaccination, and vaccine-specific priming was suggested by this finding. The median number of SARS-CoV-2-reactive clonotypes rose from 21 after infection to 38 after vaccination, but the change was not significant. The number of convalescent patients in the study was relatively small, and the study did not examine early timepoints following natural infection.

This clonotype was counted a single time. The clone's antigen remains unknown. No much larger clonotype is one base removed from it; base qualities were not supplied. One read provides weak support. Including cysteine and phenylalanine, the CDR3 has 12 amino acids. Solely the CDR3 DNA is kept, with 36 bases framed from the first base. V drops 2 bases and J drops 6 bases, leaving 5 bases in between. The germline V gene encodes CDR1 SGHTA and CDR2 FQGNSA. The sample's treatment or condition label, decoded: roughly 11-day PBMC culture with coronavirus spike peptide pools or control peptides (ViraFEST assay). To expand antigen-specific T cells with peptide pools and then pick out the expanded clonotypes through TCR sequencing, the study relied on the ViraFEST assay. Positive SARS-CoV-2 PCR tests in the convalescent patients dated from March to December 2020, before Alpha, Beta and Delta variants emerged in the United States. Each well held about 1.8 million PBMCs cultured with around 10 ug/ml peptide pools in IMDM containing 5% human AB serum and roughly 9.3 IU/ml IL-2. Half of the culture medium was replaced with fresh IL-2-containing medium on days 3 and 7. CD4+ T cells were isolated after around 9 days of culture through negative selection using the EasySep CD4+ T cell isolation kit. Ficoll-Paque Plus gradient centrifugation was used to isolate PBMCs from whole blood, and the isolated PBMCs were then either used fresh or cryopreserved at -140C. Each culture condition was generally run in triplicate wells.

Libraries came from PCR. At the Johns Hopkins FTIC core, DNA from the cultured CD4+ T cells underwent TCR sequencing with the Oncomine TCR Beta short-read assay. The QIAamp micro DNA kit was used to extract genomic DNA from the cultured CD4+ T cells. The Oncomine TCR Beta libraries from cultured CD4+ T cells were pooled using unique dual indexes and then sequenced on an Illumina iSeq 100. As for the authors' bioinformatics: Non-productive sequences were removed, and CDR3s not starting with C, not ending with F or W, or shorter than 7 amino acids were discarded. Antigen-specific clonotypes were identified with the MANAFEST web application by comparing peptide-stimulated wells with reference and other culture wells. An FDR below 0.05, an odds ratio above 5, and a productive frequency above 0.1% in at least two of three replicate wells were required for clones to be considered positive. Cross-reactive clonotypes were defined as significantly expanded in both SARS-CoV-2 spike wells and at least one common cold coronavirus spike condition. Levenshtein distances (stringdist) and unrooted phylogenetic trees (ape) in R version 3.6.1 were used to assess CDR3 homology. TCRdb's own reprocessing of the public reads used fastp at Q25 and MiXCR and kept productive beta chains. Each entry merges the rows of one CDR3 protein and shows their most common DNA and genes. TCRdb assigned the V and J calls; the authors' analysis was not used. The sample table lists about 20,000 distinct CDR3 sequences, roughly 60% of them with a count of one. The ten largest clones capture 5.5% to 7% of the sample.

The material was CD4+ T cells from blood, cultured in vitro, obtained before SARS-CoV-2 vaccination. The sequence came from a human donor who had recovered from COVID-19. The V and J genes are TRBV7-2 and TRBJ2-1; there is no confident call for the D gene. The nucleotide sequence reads TGTGCCAGCAGCTTATACTCCAATGAGCAGTTCTTC. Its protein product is CASSLYSNEQFF.